This record covers a single T cell receptor beta chain. Its antigen is not identified. This specimen belongs to a study of CD8 T cells in Susac syndrome. General study points: The authors acknowledged that their TCR sequencing and HLA analysis involved a relatively small number of individuals.

Reverse transcription of 0.5 to 1 ug RNA was performed with random hexamers. Multiplex PCR with immunoSEQ amplified the TCR beta CDR3 across 54 Vbeta and 13 Jbeta. A single record per CDR3 protein comes from TCRdb applying MiXCR to the immunoSEQ multiplex PCR reads. Of 78,000 or so distinct CDR3 sequences listed, around 96% were seen once; the top ten hold roughly 0.39%. Sequencing of TCR beta was performed on blood CD8+ and CD4+ T cells. Negative isolation was applied to CD8+ and CD4+ T cells, and FACS enrichment was applied to TEMRA cells. The CDR3 covers 16 residues. Trimming at V came to 4 bases and at J to 1 base, leaving 4 bases not matched to a gene. The germline V gene encodes CDR1 MGHRA and CDR2 YSYEKL.

This sequence was found in a human donor with multiple sclerosis. Sequenced material: CD8+ T cells from PBMCs. The chain recombines TRBV4-1 with TRBJ2-7; 13 bases align to TRBD2. Written as DNA, the CDR3 is TGCGCCAGCAGCCGGACTAGCGGGAGTGGGTCCTACGAGCAGTACTTC. Translation: CASSRTSGSGSYEQYF.